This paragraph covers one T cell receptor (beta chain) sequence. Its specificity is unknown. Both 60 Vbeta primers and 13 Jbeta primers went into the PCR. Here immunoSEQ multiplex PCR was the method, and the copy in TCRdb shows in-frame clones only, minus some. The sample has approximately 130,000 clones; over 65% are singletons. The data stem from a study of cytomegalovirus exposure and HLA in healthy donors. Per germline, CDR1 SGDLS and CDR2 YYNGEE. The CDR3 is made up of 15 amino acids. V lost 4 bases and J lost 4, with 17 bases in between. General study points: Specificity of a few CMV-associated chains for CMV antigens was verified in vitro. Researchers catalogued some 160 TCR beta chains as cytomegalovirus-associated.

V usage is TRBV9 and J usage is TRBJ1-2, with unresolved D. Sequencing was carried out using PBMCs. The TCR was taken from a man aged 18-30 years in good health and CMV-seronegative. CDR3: CASSSLLLGGYGYTF. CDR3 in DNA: TGTGCCAGCAGCTCCCTGCTCTTGGGAGGCTATGGCTACACCTTC.